The 10 T cell receptor beta chains below all came from one sample that was sequenced in a study of T cell clonality in common variable immunodeficiency. Study-wide findings and caveats: Fewer deletions and N-nucleotide insertions were reportedly seen in common variable immunodeficiency TCR beta sequences.

Data came from immunoSEQ multiplex PCR; TCRdb stores just in-frame clones and leaves some out. Reported are some 15,000 clones, none seen only once; the ten largest carry roughly 8.1%. Their antigen targets remain unknown. Material: peripheral blood mononuclear cells. The receptors derive from a human donor with common variable immunodeficiency.

This clone has just a few counts. Coverage ceases 3 residues before the CDR3 finishes, and the germline J gene fills in the end. This chain uses TRBV19 with TRBJ2-2; 7 bases map to TRBD1. This CDR3 is 19 amino acids long. Germline CDR1 and CDR2: LNHDA and SQIVND (reference sequence). The ends lost 3 bases at V and 3 bases at J; junction bases unmatched: 16. The part of the CDR3 DNA that was read is TGTGCCAGTAGTATTCGCCCCCCCTTGGACAGGAGTGACACCGGGGAG. Translating it yields CASSIRPPLDRSDTGE. The CDR3 in full is CASSIRPPLDRSDTGELFF.

Of note for this clone: Read data end 3 residues before the CDR3 end; the end is taken from the germline J gene. V usage is TRBV7-9 and J usage is TRBJ2-1; no clear D gene. The V end lost 1 base, the J end lost 5 bases, and 6 bases lay between the germline ends. Germline V gene lookup returns CDR1 SEHNR and CDR2 FQNEAQ (reference sequence). The CDR3 is 13 residues long. The sequenced CDR3 bases are TGTGCCAGCAGCTTAGTAAACAACAATGAG. This gives the protein CASSLVNNNE. The full CDR3 reads CASSLVNNNEQFF.

With respect to this clone: The read comes to an end 3 residues before the CDR3 does, leaving the germline J gene to fill in the end. V usage is TRBV18 and J usage is TRBJ1-2, with 8 bases identical to TRBD1. The CDR3 has 14 residues. Germline CDR1 KGHSH, CDR2 LQKENI. After removal of 5 bases from V and 3 bases from J, the junction contained 5 bases not matched to a gene. CDR3: CASSTTGDDYGYTF. The CDR3 DNA, read in part, is TGTGCCAGCTCAACGACAGGGGATGACTATGGC.

This clone has only a few counts. The read stops 3 residues short of the end of the CDR3; the missing end is completed from the germline J gene. The chain uses TRBV7-9 and TRBJ1-2; D unresolved. Germline V lookup: CDR1 SEHNR, CDR2 FQNEAQ (reference sequence). This CDR3 region has 14 residues. V lost 5 bases and J lost 1, with 11 bases in between. The CDR3: CASSRGGDNYGYTF. The part of the CDR3 DNA that was read is TGTGCCAGCAGCCGCGGCGGGGATAACTATGGC.

In regard to this clone: The missing CDR3 end, 3 residues past where the read stops, is filled in from the germline J gene. The chain uses TRBV20-1 and TRBJ1-1, with D perhaps matching TRBD1 (6 bases). The CDR3 runs to 13 residues. CDR1 is DFQATT, CDR2 SNEGSKA, per germline (reference sequence). The V end was cut by 3 bases, the J end by 5 bases, with 13 bases between. CDR3 in amino acids: CSASRQEGTEAFF. The DNA read from the CDR3 is TGCAGTGCTAGTCGACAGGAGGGAACTGAA.

Points on this clone: The read gets to within 3 residues of the CDR3 end, and the germline J gene fills in the rest. This rearrangement joins TRBV19 to TRBJ2-7; a possible D gene is TRBD1 (5 bases). V was shortened by 9 bases and J by 0 bases, with 18 bases between the two germline ends. This CDR3 region has 15 residues. Per the germline V gene, CDR1 is LNHDA and CDR2 is SQIVND (reference sequence). Incomplete CDR3 DNA: TGTGCCAGCGCTGTTAAGGACACCCGCTCCTACGAG. Translated, it gives CASAVKDTRSYE. The full CDR3 sequence reads CASAVKDTRSYEQYF.

This clone was seen only a few times. The read comes to an end 3 residues before the CDR3 does, leaving the germline J gene to fill in the end. The chain couples TRBV7-9 to TRBJ2-3; D is ambiguous. In germline, CDR1 is SEHNR, CDR2 FQNEAQ (reference sequence). Trimming removed 1 base from V and 4 bases from J, with 6 bases in between. The CDR3 has 13 residues. Partial CDR3 DNA: TGTGCCAGCAGCTTAGATAGGGCAGATACG. It yields the protein CASSLDRADT. The whole CDR3 protein is CASSLDRADTQYF. The whole variable domain, filled in from reference TRBV7-9 and TRBJ2-3, reads DTGVSQNPRHKITKRGQNVTFRCDPISEHNRLYWYRQTLGQGPEFLTYFQNEAQLEKSRLLSDRFSAERPKGSFSTLEIQRTEQGDSAMYLCASSLDRADTQYFGPGTRLTVL.

In its sample, this clone was seen a few times. The observed sequence ends 3 residues before the CDR3 terminus, with the missing tail filled in from the germline J gene. The rearrangement joins TRBV18 to TRBJ2-1, with 7 bases aligning to TRBD1. The CDR3 consists of 14 residues. V shed 2 bases, J shed 6 bases, and the junction held 4 bases outside the gene matches. Germline V gene sequence: CDR1 KGHSH, CDR2 LQKENI. The covered CDR3 bases are TGTGCCAGCTCACCAGGCAGGGGGTCCAATGAG. It specifies CASSPGRGSNE. The whole CDR3 sequence reads CASSPGRGSNEQFF.

This clone came up a few times. CDR3 sequence: CASSPQKHYNSPLHF. The DNA read from the CDR3 is TGTGCCAGCAGCCCCCAAAAACATTATAATTCACCC. The chain employs TRBV7-2 and TRBJ1-6; D remains unclear. The CDR3 extends 3 residues past the end of the read, so its final part is completed from the germline J gene. Trimming removed 5 bases from V and 4 bases from J, with 12 bases in between. This CDR3 spans 15 amino acids. Germline loops: CDR1 SGHTA, CDR2 FQGNSA.

A few counts support this clone. The read comes to an end 3 residues before the CDR3 does, leaving the germline J gene to fill in the end. The rearrangement links TRBV7-8 to TRBJ2-7, with D unresolved. CDR3 size: 13 residues. Trimming removed 5 bases from V and 5 bases from J, with 13 bases in between. The germline gives CDR1 SGHVS, CDR2 FQNEAQ. The covered CDR3 bases are TGTGCCAGCAGCGCCCGTGGCAAAAACGAG. This encodes CASSARGKNE. The CDR3 in its entirety is CASSARGKNEQYF.